The 8 T cell receptor beta chains listed next were all sequenced from one sample in a study of regulatory T cells in long-lasting Graves disease. The time point was: persistent/refractory GD, antithyroid drugs over 5 years with positive TRAb. Researchers made the TCR library from RNA that was extracted from PBMCs. Arm-PCR of CDR3 regions and iRepertoire HTBI primers were the basis on which TCR beta libraries were built. TCRdb called the multiplex PCR reads again in MiXCR, with one record for every CDR3 protein. This sample yields about 660,000 distinct CDR3 sequences, of which about 30% are seen a single time; around 42% belongs to the top ten. The sample was peripheral blood mononuclear cells (PBMCs), taken when the disease was refractory, from a patient treated with antithyroid drugs. All receptors come from a female donor with Graves disease.

V gene TRBV29-1 combines with J gene TRBJ2-5; TRBD1 matches 10 bases. This CDR3 contains 15 residues. The germline V gene has CDR1 SQVTM and CDR2 ANQGSEA. Trimming removed 1 base from V and 7 bases from J; junction bases left unmatched: 9. The CDR3 sequence: CSVEVPTGGGGTQYF. In DNA form, the CDR3 reads TGCAGCGTTGAAGTTCCGACAGGGGGCGGTGGGACCCAGTACTTC.

The CDR3 nucleotides are TGTGCCAGCAGTTCTCTTCTGGGCAATCAGCCCCAGCATTTT. Translation gives CASSSLLGNQPQHF. The chain recombines TRBV28 with TRBJ1-5; D gene uncertain. Germline V gene sequence: CDR1 MDHEN, CDR2 SYDVKM. V was clipped by 4 bases and J by 2 bases, with 9 bases between them. This CDR3 has 14 residues.

V is TRBV13 and J is TRBJ1-1; the match to TRBD1 covers 9 bases. The CDR3 loop spans 14 amino acids. Trimming cost V 6 bases and J 5 bases; bases outside gene matches: 7. Germline CDR1 is PRHDT and CDR2 is FYEKMQ (reference sequence). As DNA, the CDR3 is TGTGCCAGCAGGCTTTGGGACAGGGAGACTGAAGCTTTCTTT. Its translation is CASRLWDRETEAFF.

The chain combines TRBV5-1 with TRBJ2-2; TRBD1 is a possible D gene (5 bases). This CDR3 has 14 residues. V shed 5 bases and J shed 3 bases, with 11 bases lying between them. The germline gives CDR1 SGHRS, CDR2 YFSETQ. CDR3: CASSSDTYTGELFF. In DNA form, the CDR3 reads TGCGCCAGCAGTTCGGACACTTACACCGGGGAGCTGTTTTTT.

This clonotype was observed many times. The chain carries TRBV28 and TRBJ1-2; possible D gene TRBD1, 5 bases. Trimming removed 3 bases from V and 4 bases from J, with 18 bases in between. There are 16 residues in the CDR3. From germline, CDR1 is MDHEN and CDR2 SYDVKM. CDR3 sequence reads: CASSFVRGKGSYGYTF. The CDR3 DNA reads TGTGCCAGCAGTTTCGTTCGGGGGAAGGGAAGCTATGGCTACACCTTC.

In this sample, this clonotype turned up a few times. The chain is built from TRBV11-2 and TRBJ1-6, with TRBD1 matching over 10 bases. Per the germline V gene, CDR1 is SGHAT and CDR2 is FQNNGV. Losses at the gene ends were 5 bases for V and 7 bases for J; bases not matched to a gene: 17. This CDR3 region has 19 residues. CDR3 protein: CASSPGGTGATVRNSPLHF. The CDR3 bases are TGTGCCAGCAGCCCCGGGGGGACAGGGGCCACAGTTAGGAATTCACCCCTCCACTTT.

There are many counts of this clonotype. The rearrangement joins TRBV20-1 to TRBJ2-5, with D perhaps given as TRBD1 or TRBD2 (5 bases each). CDR1 DFQATT and CDR2 SNEGSKA come from the germline V gene (reference sequence). Trimming stripped 5 bases from V and 6 bases from J, with 19 bases between. The CDR3 consists of 14 residues. The CDR3 region has the DNA TGCAGTGCTGACTCCGAGGGACCGGTGAAGACCCAGTACTTC. Its protein product is CSADSEGPVKTQYF.

This clonotype was recorded at least ten times. The rearrangement links TRBV2 to TRBJ1-2; 7 nucleotides agree with TRBD1. Germline CDR1 and CDR2: SNHLY and FYNNEI. V dropped 5 bases and J dropped 4; count of bases not matched to a gene: 4. CDR3 size: 13 residues. The CDR3 DNA is TGTGCCAGCAGTACGGACAGGATCTATGGCTACACCTTC. Protein product: CASSTDRIYGYTF.